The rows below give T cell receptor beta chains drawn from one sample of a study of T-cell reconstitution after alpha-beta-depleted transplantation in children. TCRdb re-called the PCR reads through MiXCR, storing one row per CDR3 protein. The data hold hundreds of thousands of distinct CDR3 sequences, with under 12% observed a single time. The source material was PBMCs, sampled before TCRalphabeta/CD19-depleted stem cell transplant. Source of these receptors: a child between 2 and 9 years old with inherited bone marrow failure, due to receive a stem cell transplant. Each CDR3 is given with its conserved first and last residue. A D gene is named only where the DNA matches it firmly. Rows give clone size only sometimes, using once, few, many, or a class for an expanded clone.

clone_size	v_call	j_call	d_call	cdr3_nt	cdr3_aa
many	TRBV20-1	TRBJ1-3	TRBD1	TGCAGTGCTTGGGACAGACGAACGGCTGGAAACACCATATATTTT	CSAWDRRTAGNTIYF
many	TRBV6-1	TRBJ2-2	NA	TGTGCCACGAGCCAAACCCCCTCTTCCACCGGGGAGCTGTTTTTT	CATSQTPSSTGELFF
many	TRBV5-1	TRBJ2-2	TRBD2	TGCGCCAGCAGCCCGGGACTAGCGGGAGGGCCACGGACCGGGGAGCTGTTTTTT	CASSPGLAGGPRTGELFF
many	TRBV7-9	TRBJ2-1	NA	TGTGCCAGCAGGCTGCCGGTATGGGGGGACCCTAACAATGAGCAGTTCTTC	CASRLPVWGDPNNEQFF
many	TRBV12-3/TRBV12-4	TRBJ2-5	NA	TGTGCCAGCAGTTTAACCCAAACCAAAGAGACCCAGTACTTC	CASSLTQTKETQYF
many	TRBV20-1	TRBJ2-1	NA	TGCAGTGCCCACCCTGCATTTAGCTCCTACAATGAGCAGTTCTTC	CSAHPAFSSYNEQFF
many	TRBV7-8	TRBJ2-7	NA	TGTGCCAGCAGCTTAGTTCCTAGCGCGACCACCTACGAGCAGTACTTC	CASSLVPSATTYEQYF
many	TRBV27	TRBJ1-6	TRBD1	TGTGCCAGCAGTTTAAGGGGGCGCTTTTCACCCCTCCACTTT	CASSLRGRFSPLHF
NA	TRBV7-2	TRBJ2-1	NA	TGTGCCAGCAGCTTAGATCTAGACCCCCTTAATGAGCAGTTCTTC	CASSLDLDPLNEQFF
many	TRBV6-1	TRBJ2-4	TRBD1	TGTGCCACCCAAAACAGGGGTGACAAAAACATTCAGTACTTC	CATQNRGDKNIQYF
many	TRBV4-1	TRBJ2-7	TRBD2	TGCGCCAGCAGCCAGCCGGGACTAGCGCTCTACGAGCAGTACTTC	CASSQPGLALYEQYF
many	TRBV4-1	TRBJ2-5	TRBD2	TGCGCCAGCAGCCAATCCTCTAGCGGGAGGGGGGAGACCCAGTACTTC	CASSQSSSGRGETQYF
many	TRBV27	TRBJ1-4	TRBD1	TGTGCCAGCAGTTTTCCCAGGGACAGGGGGCATGAAAAACTGTTTTTT	CASSFPRDRGHEKLFF
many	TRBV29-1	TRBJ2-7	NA	TGCAGCGTTGTTGGGGCTCCTTCCTACGAGCAGTACTTC	CSVVGAPSYEQYF
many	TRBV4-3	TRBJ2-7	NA	TGCGCCAGCAGCCAAGAGTACTCCCAGGGTTACGAGCAGTACTTC	CASSQEYSQGYEQYF
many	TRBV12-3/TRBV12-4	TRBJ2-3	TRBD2	TGTGCCAGCAGGCTAGCGGGAGCTACGCAGTATTTT	CASRLAGATQYF
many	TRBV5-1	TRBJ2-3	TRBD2	TGCGCCAGCAGCCTGCCGGGACTAGCGGGATCAGATACGCAGTATTTT	CASSLPGLAGSDTQYF
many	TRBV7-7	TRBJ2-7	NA	TGTGCCAGCAGCCCCGCAGGGTCCTACGAGCAGTACTTC	CASSPAGSYEQYF
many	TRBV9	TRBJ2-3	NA	TGTGCCAGCAGCGTAGGGTATGGCACAGATACGCAGTATTTT	CASSVGYGTDTQYF
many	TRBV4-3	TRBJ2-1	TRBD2	TGCGCCAGCAGCCAAGGGACTAGCGGTTACAATGAGCAGTTCTTC	CASSQGTSGYNEQFF
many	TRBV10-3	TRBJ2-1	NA	TGTGCCATCAGTGGCGTTACGGGGGGCCGGTACAATGAGCAGTTCTTC	CAISGVTGGRYNEQFF
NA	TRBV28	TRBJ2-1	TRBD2	TGTGCCAGCACCTTTACCGGACTAGCGGGACAAGGTGAGCAGTTCTTC	CASTFTGLAGQGEQFF
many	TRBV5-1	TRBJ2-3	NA	TGCGCCAGCAGCTCAGCAGGGACTCCCGGAGATACGCAGTATTTT	CASSSAGTPGDTQYF
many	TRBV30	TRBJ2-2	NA	TGTGCCTGGACGACGGCCGGGGCGCTCAACACCGGGGAGCTGTTTTTT	CAWTTAGALNTGELFF
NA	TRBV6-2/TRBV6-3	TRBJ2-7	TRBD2	TGTGCCAGCAGTTACGAGGCGGGAGGCGGCCACGAGCAGTACTTC	CASSYEAGGGHEQYF
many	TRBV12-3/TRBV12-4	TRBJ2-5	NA	TGTGCCAGCAGTTTAGTGGTCTTCCCAGAGACCCAGTACTTC	CASSLVVFPETQYF
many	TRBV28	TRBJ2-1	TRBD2	TGTGCCAGCAGTACCTACCGGACTAGCAGGTCGGATCGATACAATGAGCAGTTCTTC	CASSTYRTSRSDRYNEQFF
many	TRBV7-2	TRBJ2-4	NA	TGTGCCAGCAGCTTAACTAGGGAAAACATTCAGTACTTC	CASSLTRENIQYF
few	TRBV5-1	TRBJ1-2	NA	TGCGCCAGCAGCTTGGCCTCTCCAGGAAACTATGGCTACACCTTC	CASSLASPGNYGYTF
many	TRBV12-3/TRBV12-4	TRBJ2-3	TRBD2	TGTGCCAGCAGCTCTTCGGGGGGACCGGTCACAGATACGCAGTATTTT	CASSSSGGPVTDTQYF
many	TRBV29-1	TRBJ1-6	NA	TGCAGCGTTCTTCAGGGACCCGGTTCACCCCTCCACTTT	CSVLQGPGSPLHF
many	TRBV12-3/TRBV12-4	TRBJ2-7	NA	TGTGCCAGCAGTTTGATGGGTAACGAGCAGTACTTC	CASSLMGNEQYF
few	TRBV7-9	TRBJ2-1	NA	TGTGCCAGCAGCCTAGACCAGCGTTCGGATGAGCAGTTCTTC	CASSLDQRSDEQFF
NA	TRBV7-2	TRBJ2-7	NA	TGTGCCAGCAGCTTAGACACGGGGCTCAACGAGCAGTACTTC	CASSLDTGLNEQYF
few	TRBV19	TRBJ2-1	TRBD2	TGTGCCAGTAGCCCCGCTTGGACTAGCGCCAACAATGAGCAGTTCTTC	CASSPAWTSANNEQFF
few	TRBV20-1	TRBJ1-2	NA	TGCAGTGCTACCCGGGCCCTATATTGGGGCTACACCTTC	CSATRALYWGYTF
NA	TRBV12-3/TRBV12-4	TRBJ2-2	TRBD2	TGTGCCAGCAGTCCCCATCGAAGTAGACTAGCGGGAAACACCGGGGAGCTGTTTTTT	CASSPHRSRLAGNTGELFF
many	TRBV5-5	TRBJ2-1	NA	TGTGCCAGCAGCCCCCTGGTAGCGGCCTACAATGAGCAGTTCTTC	CASSPLVAAYNEQFF
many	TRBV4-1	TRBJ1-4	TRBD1	TGCGCCAGCAGCCAAGGTCTTGCGACAGGGGTTGAAAAACTGTTTTTT	CASSQGLATGVEKLFF
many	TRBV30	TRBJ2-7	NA	TGTGCCTGGCGGGAAACCTACGAGCAGTACTTC	CAWRETYEQYF
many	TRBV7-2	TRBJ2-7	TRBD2	TGTGCCAGCAGCTACGTAGCGGGAGCTTTGGGAGAGCAGTACTTC	CASSYVAGALGEQYF
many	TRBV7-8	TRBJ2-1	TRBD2	TGTGCATCCTCGCTAATACCGGGACTAGAATATCATGAGCAGTTCTTC	CASSLIPGLEYHEQFF
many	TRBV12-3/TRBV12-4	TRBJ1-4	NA	TGTGCCAGCAGTTTCTCCCTGGCTCTACAACTGTTTTTT	CASSFSLALQLFF
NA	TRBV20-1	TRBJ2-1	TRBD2	TGCAGTGCATTAGAACAGCCTCCCTCTAGCGGAAATTACAATGAGCAGTTCTTC	CSALEQPPSSGNYNEQFF
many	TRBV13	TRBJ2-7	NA	TGTGCCAGCAGCGGTCCACAGGGAACCTACGAGCAGTACTTC	CASSGPQGTYEQYF
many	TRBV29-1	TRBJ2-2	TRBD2	TGCAGCGTCCCAAGGGGAGCGGGATGGACCGGGGAGCTGTTTTTT	CSVPRGAGWTGELFF
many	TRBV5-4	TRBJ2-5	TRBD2	TGTGCCAGCAGACCCGGAGGTTTGCGGGGGCAAGAGACCCAGTACTTC	CASRPGGLRGQETQYF
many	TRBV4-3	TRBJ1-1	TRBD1	TGCGCCAGCAGACTCAACACAGGGGTTGCCACTGAAGCTTTCTTT	CASRLNTGVATEAFF
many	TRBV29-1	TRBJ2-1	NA	TGCAGCGTTTTTGTCAGGCCAGGGGTTAGGATTAGGAATGAGCAGTTCTTC	CSVFVRPGVRIRNEQFF
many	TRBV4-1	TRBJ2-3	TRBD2	TGCGCCAGCAGCCTTGTCTTAGCGGGAGGCGCAGATACGCAGTATTTT	CASSLVLAGGADTQYF
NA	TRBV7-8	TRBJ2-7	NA	TGTGCCAGCAGCTCACTCGAGTCCTACGAGCAGTACTTC	CASSSLESYEQYF
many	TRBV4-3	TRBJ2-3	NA	TGCGCCAGCAGCCAAGCCCGAGGGCCCTCGGGTAGCACAGATACGCAGTATTTT	CASSQARGPSGSTDTQYF
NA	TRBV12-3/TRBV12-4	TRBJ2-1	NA	TGTGCCAGCAGCCCCCAAAACGGGGTCAATGAGCAGTTCTTC	CASSPQNGVNEQFF
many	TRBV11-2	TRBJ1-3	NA	TGTGCCAGCAGCTTAACTCCCATGGGAAACACCATATATTTT	CASSLTPMGNTIYF
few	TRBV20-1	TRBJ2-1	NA	TGCAGTGCCCCTGGGTGGGAGGGGGTCTCCTACAATGAGCAGTTCTTC	CSAPGWEGVSYNEQFF
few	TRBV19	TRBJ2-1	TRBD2	TGTGCCAGTACCACCTGGGAGGGCCGTCACAATGAGCAGTTCTTC	CASTTWEGRHNEQFF
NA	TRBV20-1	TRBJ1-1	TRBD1	TGCAGTGCGAAGCGACAGGGGCGGACTGAAGCTTTCTTT	CSAKRQGRTEAFF
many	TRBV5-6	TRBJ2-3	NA	TGTGCCAGCAGCGCGACAGGGAGGACGCAGTATTTT	CASSATGRTQYF
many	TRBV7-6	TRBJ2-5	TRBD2	TGTGCCAGCAGCTTAGAACCCTTAGCGGGAGGAGAGACCCAGTACTTC	CASSLEPLAGGETQYF